This TCR beta chain is from a study of identical twins. Study findings and constraints: Its conclusions, products of cross-sectional statistical analysis, did not come from following the same donors. Insertion counts were lower in abundant cord blood beta clonotypes, a trend that memory repertoires did not show. Twin pairs had excess sharing that was weaker in beta out-of-frame sequences.

Germline V gene sequence: CDR1 SGHAT, CDR2 FQDESV (reference sequence). V lost 4 bases to trimming and J lost 0 bases, with 22 bases between them. The CDR3 consists of 19 residues. Template switching, a step in the protocol, added a universal primer site, and cDNA carried unique molecular identifiers. TCRdb passed the 5' RACE reads through MiXCR, listing each CDR3 protein once. Here the sample spans some 660,000 distinct CDR3 sequences, over 8.5% being singletons. This clonotype has just a few counts. The antigen is unknown. This sample was also put to use in a study of yellow fever vaccine responses in identical twins.

The sequenced sample consisted of PBMCs. V is TRBV11-1 and J is TRBJ2-1; TRBD2 might be the D (6 bases). This sequence was found in a woman between 18 and 29 years old in good health. CDR3 sequence (DNA): TGTGCCAGCAGCTCCACCTTAGGAGCGGGCCTGAGCTCCTACAATGAGCAGTTCTTC. This encodes CASSSTLGAGLSSYNEQFF.